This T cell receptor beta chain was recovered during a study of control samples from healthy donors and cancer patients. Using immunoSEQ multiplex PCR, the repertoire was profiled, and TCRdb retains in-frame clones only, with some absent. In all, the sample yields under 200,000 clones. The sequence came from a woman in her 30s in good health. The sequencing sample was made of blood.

The CDR3 nucleotides read TGTGCCAGCAGTTACCTGGGCTCTAGCGGGGGTTACGAGCAGTACTTC. Amino acid sequence: CASSYLGSSGGYEQYF. V is TRBV6-5 and J is TRBJ2-7, with TRBD2 matching over 10 bases. Germline lookup yields CDR1 MNHEY and CDR2 SVGAGI. The CDR3 runs to 16 residues. Trimming took 2 bases from V and 4 from J; bases not matched to a gene: 8.